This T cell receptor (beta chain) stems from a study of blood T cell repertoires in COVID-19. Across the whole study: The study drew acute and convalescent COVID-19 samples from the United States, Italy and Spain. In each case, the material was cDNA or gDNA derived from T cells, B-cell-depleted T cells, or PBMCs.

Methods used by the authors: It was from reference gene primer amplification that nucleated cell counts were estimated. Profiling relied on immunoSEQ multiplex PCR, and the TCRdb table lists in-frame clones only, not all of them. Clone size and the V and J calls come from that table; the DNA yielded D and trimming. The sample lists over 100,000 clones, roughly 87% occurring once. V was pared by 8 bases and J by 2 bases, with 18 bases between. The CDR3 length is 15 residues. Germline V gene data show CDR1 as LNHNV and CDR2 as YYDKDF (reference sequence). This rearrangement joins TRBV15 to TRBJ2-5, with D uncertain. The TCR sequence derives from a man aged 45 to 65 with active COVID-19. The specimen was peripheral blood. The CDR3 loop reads CATDSGTLRQETQYF. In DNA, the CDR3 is TGTGCCACCGACTCGGGTACTCTTCGACAAGAGACCCAGTACTTC. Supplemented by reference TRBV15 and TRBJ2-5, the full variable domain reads DAMVIQNPRYQVTQFGKPVTLSCSQTLNHNVMYWYQQKSSQAPKLLFHYYDKDFNNEADTPDNFQSRRPNTSFCFLDIRSPGLGDTAMYLCATDSGTLRQETQYFGPGTRLLVL.